The T cell receptor beta chain under discussion was sequenced for a study of metastatic and nonmetastatic thyroid tumors. Whole-study context: Comparison of repertoires was carried out across blood and tumor or nodule tissue from malignant and benign thyroid patients. Notes on the study in general: Reported TCR beta diversity, measured in blood and tumor, was significantly higher for malignant thyroid tumors than for benign nodules.

Each patient came to thyroid surgery without any prior treatment (of any kind). This clone was counted a few times. Its specificity is not known. The ends were cut back, 2 bases at V and 0 bases at J, with 11 bases in the middle. The CDR3 totals 15 residues. The V gene's germline CDR1 is MNHNY and CDR2 SVGAGI (reference sequence). Per the study methods: The authors used CDR3 differences across clinicopathological groups to build a distant-metastasis classifier for papillary thyroid cancer. Using MiXCR, TCRdb re-called clones from the PCR reads. The authors' filters were not applied to this entry. Of 7,000 to 8,000 clones listed, approximately 32% are singletons.

The sequence derives from a female donor with papillary thyroid cancer or a benign thyroid nodule (not recorded which). Some clones in this sample may be carry-over from other donors' samples. The chain links TRBV6-6 to TRBJ2-7; D not certain. Sequencing was done on a sample of tumor tissue. This CDR3 is CASSYQRRSSYEQYF. CDR3 nucleotide sequence: TGTGCCAGCAGTTACCAGCGTAGGAGCTCCTACGAGCAGTACTTC.